Below, one T cell receptor (beta chain) is given with its context. Its antigen is not identified. It differs at one base from a far larger clone, so likely a read error. The sample contains more than one DNA sequence encoding this CDR3. This entry comes from a study of shared clonotypes between healthy human individuals. Overall study results and limits: Clonotype sharing among donors was thought likely to change with sequencing depth. The donor pool, a small one, limited the genetic and exposure-history diversity represented.

Sequencing was performed with immunoSEQ multiplex PCR; in TCRdb, only in-frame clones are kept and a portion is missing. Here the sample spans 450,000 or so clones, roughly four fifths being singletons. The sequence derives from a middle-aged woman in good health. Some clones in this sample may be carry-over from other donors' samples. The sequencing input was PBMCs.

The CDR3 sequence: CASSPWDRGNYGYTF. CDR3 nucleotides: TGTGCCAGCAGCCCATGGGACAGGGGAAACTATGGCTACACCTTC. V is TRBV7-9 and J is TRBJ1-2, with 10 bases identical to TRBD1. V trimming: 5 bases; J trimming: 2 bases; junction bases outside the gene matches: 5. The length of the CDR3 is 15 residues. From germline, CDR1 is SEHNR and CDR2 FQNEAQ (reference sequence).